These 6 T cell receptor beta chains were all obtained from the same sample, sequenced in a study of T cell repertoires in cytomegalovirus infection. TCRdb re-derived calls from the reads in MiXCR, one entry per CDR3 protein. The data contain 200,000 to 300,000 distinct CDR3 sequences, approximately 13% of them seen just once; the ten biggest clones take up 1.5% to 2%. Input material: PBMCs. These receptors all come from a human donor in good health (CMV status not recorded). Some clones in this sample may be carry-over from other donors' samples.

The chain recombines TRBV19 with TRBJ2-7; possible D gene TRBD1, 6 bases. Per germline, CDR1 LNHDA and CDR2 SQIVND (reference sequence). V lost 7 bases to trimming and J lost 5 bases, with 15 bases between them. The CDR3 totals 13 residues. The CDR3: CASNNDRLNEQYF. The CDR3 DNA is TGTGCCAGTAACAACGACAGGTTAAACGAGCAGTACTTC.

This clonotype came up many times. The CDR3, as DNA: TGTGCCAGCAGTTATTCCTCCTCCGGGACGCGGAGCAACAATGAGCAGTTCTTC. Translation gives CASSYSSSGTRSNNEQFF. V usage is TRBV6-2 or TRBV6-3 and J usage is TRBJ2-1, with D perhaps TRBD1 or TRBD2 (5 bases each). Germline loops: CDR1 MNHEY, CDR2 SVGEGT. This CDR3 is 18 amino acids long. Trimming pared 3 bases from V and 5 bases from J, leaving 23 bases between.

This clonotype was seen repeatedly, ten times or more. The chain employs TRBV7-2 and TRBJ2-2; the D gene is possibly TRBD2 (6 bases). CDR3 size: 15 residues. The germline CDR1 and CDR2 sequences are SGHTA and FQGNSA. Trimming cost V 1 base and J 6 bases, with 12 bases left between them. The CDR3 here is CASSLVPRRAGELFF. CDR3 nucleotide sequence: TGTGCCAGCAGCTTAGTTCCCCGGAGGGCCGGGGAGCTGTTTTTT.

This clonotype was seen at least ten times. CDR3 sequence: CASSSGASSTDTQYF. The CDR3 coding sequence is TGTGCCAGCAGCTCCGGAGCAAGTAGCACAGATACGCAGTATTTT. V and J are TRBV7-9 and TRBJ2-3, with D unclear. The CDR3 has 15 residues. CDR1 is SEHNR, CDR2 FQNEAQ, per germline (reference sequence). V was cut by 4 bases and J by 0 bases, with 11 bases left in between.

This clonotype was seen repeatedly, ten times or more. V usage is TRBV7-2 and J usage is TRBJ2-2; no reliable D call. The CDR3 sequence is 13 residues long. From germline, CDR1 is SGHTA and CDR2 FQGNSA. V was pared by 5 bases and J by 6 bases, with 10 bases between. The CDR3 loop reads CASSPSPAGELFF. In DNA, the CDR3 is TGTGCCAGCAGCCCCAGCCCGGCCGGGGAGCTGTTTTTT.

Ten or more counts support this clonotype. The J gene is TRBJ1-1, the V gene TRBV7-2, with D uncertain. The germline V and J ends were trimmed by 0 bases and 5 bases, with 10 bases remaining between them. CDR1 is SGHTA, CDR2 FQGNSA, per germline. This CDR3 spans 14 amino acids. CDR3 bases: TGTGCCAGCAGCTTAGCGAGGGCCTGGACTGAAGCTTTCTTT. Translation gives CASSLARAWTEAFF. Full variable domain (rest looked up from reference TRBV7-2 and TRBJ1-1): GAGVSQSPSNKVTEKGKDVELRCDPISGHTALYWYRQSLGQGLEFLIYFQGNSAPDKSGLPSDRFSAERTGGSVSTLTIQRTQQEDSAVYLCASSLARAWTEAFFGQGTRLTVV.